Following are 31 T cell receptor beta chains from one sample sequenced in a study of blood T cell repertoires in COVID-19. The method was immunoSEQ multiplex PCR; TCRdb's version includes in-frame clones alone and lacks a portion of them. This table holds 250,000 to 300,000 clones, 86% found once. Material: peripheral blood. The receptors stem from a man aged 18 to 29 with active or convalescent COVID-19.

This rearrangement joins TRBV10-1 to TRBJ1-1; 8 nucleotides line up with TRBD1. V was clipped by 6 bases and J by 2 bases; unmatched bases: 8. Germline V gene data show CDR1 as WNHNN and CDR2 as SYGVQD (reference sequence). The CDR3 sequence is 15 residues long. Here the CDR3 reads CASSDPGTGNTEAFF. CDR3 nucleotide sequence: TGCGCCAGCAGCGACCCAGGGACAGGCAACACTGAAGCTTTCTTT.

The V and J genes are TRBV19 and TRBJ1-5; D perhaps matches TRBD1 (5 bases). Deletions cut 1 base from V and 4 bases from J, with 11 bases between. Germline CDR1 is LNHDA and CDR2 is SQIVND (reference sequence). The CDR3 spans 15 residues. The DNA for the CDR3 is TGTGCCAGTAGTATAGGACAGACCGAAAATCAGCCCCAGCATTTT. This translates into CASSIGQTENQPQHF.

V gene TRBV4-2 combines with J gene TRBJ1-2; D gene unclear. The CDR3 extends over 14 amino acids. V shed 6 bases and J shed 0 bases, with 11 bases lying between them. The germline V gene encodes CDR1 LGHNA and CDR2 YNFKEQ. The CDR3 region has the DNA TGTGCCAGCAGTCAGGCAGGTGCTAACTATGGCTACACCTTC. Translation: CASSQAGANYGYTF.

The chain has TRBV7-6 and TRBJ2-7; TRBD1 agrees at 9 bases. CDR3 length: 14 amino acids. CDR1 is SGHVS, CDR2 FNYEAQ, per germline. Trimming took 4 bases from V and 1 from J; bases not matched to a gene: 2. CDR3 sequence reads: CASSYGQGSYEQYF. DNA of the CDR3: TGTGCCAGCAGCTATGGACAGGGGTCCTACGAGCAGTACTTC.

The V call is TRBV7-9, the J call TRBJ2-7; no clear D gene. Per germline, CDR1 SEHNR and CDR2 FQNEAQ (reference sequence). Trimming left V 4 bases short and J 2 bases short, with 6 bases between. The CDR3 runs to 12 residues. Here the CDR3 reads CASSYTTYEQYF. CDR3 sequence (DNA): TGTGCCAGCAGCTACACGACCTACGAGCAGTACTTC.

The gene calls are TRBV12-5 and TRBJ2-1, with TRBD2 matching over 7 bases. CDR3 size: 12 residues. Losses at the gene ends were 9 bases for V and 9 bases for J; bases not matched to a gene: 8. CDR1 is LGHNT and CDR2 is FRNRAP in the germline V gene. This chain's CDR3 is CASGARGGEQFF. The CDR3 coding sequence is TGTGCTAGCGGGGCTCGCGGGGGTGAGCAGTTCTTC.

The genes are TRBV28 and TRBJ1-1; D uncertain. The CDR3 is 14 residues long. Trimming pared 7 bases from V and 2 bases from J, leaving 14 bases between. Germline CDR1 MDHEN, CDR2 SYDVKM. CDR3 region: CASISSWLNTEAFF. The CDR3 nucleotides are TGTGCCAGCATATCCTCCTGGCTCAACACTGAAGCTTTCTTT. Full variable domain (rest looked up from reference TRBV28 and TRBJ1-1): DVKVTQSSRYLVKRTGEKVFLECVQDMDHENMFWYRQDPGLGLRLIYFSYDVKMKEKGDIPEGYSVSREKKERFSLILESASTNQTSMYLCASISSWLNTEAFFGQGTRLTVV.

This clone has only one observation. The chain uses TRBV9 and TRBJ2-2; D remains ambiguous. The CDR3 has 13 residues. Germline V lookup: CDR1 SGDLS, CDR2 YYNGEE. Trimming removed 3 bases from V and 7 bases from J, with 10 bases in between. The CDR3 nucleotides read TGTGCCAGCAGCGAAAGTGTGAGCGGGGAGCTGTTTTTT. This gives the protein CASSESVSGELFF.

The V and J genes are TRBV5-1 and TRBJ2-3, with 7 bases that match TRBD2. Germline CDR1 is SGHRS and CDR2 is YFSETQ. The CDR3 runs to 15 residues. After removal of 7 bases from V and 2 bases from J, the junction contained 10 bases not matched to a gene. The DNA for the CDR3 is TGCGCCAGCGCGGGGGTCGGACTAAACACAGATACGCAGTATTTT. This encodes CASAGVGLNTDTQYF.

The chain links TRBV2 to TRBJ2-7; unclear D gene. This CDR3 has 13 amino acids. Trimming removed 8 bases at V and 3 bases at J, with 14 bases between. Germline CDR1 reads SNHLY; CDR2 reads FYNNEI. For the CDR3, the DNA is TGTGCCAGCCGAGGTGGAGAGAACTACGAGCAGTACTTC. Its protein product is CASRGGENYEQYF.

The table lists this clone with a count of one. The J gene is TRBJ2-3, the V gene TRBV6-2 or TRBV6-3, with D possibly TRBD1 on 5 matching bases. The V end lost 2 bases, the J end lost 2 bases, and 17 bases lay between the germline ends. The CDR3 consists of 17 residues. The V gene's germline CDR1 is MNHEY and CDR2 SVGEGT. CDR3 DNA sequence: TGTGCCAGCAGTTACGAGGCAGGGTTCGGACCCACAGATACGCAGTATTTT. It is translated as CASSYEAGFGPTDTQYF.

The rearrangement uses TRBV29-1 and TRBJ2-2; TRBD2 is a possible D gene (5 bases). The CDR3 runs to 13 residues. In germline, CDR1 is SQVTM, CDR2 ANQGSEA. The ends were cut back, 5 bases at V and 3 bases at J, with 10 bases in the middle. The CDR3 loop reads CSVKLGDTGELFF. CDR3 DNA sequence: TGCAGCGTTAAACTCGGGGACACCGGGGAGCTGTTTTTT.

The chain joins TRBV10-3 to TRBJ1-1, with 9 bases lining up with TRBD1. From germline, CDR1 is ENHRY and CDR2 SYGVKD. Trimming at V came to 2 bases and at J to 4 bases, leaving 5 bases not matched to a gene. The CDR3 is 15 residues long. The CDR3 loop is CAISERDREATEAFF. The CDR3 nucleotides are TGTGCCATCAGTGAGAGGGACAGGGAGGCCACTGAAGCTTTCTTT.

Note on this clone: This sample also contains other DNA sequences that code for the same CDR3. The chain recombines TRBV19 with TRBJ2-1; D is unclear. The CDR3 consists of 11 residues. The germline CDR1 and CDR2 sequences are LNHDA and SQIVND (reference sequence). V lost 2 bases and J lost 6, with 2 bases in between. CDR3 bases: TGTGCCAGTAGTATACTCAATGAGCAGTTCTTC. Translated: CASSILNEQFF. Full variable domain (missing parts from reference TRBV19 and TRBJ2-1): DGGITQSPKYLFRKEGQNVTLSCEQNLNHDAMYWYRQDPGQGLRLIYYSQIVNDFQKGDIAEGYSVSREKKESFPLTVTSAQKNPTAFYLCASSILNEQFFGPGTRLTVL.

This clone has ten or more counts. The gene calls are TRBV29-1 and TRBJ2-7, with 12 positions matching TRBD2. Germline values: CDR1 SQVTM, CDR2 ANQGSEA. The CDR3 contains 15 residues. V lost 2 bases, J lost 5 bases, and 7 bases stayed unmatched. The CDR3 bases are TGCAGCGTTGAACGATCTAGCGGGGGGGACGACGAGCAGTACTTC. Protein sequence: CSVERSSGGDDEQYF.

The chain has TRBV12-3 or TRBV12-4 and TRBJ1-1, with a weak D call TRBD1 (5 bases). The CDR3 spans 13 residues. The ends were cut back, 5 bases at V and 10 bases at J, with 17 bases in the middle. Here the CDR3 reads CASSRQYNLGAFF. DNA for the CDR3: TGTGCCAGCAGTCGACAGTATAACCTTGGAGCTTTCTTT.

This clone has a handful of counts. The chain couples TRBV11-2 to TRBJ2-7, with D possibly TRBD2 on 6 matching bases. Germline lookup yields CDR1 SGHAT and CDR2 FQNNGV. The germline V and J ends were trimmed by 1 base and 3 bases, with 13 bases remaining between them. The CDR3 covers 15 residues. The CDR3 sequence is CASSLVSTGGYEQYF. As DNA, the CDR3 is TGTGCCAGCAGCTTAGTAAGCACCGGGGGCTACGAGCAGTACTTC.

The CDR3 loop is CASSLYPGSYNEQFF. The CDR3 DNA is TGTGCCAGCAGCTTATACCCCGGCTCCTACAATGAGCAGTTCTTC. This chain joins TRBV7-2 and TRBJ2-1, with D unclear. This CDR3 comprises 15 residues. Germline CDR1 SGHTA, CDR2 FQGNSA. V was clipped by 2 bases and J by 0 bases, with 8 bases between them.

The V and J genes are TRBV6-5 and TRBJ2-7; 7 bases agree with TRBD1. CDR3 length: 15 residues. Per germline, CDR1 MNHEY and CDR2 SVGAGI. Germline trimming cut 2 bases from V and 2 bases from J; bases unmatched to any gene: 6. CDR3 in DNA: TGTGCCAGCAGTTACGAGGACAGGAGAACCTACGAGCAGTACTTC. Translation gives CASSYEDRRTYEQYF.

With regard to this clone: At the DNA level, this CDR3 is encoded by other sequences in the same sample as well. CDR3 residues: CASSLSGVGYTF. The CDR3 coding sequence is TGTGCCAGCAGTTTATCCGGGGTCGGCTACACCTTC. V is TRBV12-3 or TRBV12-4 and J is TRBJ1-2; D gene uncertain. The CDR3 spans 12 residues. The V gene lost 2 bases and the J gene lost 8 bases, with 9 bases spanning the gap.

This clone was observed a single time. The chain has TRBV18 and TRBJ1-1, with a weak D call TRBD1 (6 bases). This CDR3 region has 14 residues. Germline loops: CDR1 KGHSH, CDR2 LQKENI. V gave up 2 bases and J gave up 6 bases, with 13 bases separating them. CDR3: CASSPATQGAEAFF. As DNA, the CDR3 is TGTGCCAGCTCACCAGCAACACAGGGAGCTGAAGCTTTCTTT.

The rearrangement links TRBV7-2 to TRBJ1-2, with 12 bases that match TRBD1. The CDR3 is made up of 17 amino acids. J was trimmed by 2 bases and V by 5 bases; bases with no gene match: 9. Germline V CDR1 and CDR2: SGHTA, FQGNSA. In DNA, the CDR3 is TGTGCCAGCAGCCCACCGGGACAGGGGGCGCGGAACTATGGCTACACCTTC. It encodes CASSPPGQGARNYGYTF.

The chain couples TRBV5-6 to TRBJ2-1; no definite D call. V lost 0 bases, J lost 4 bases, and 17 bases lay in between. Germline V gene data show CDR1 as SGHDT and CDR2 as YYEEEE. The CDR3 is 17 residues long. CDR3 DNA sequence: TGTGCCAGCAGCTTGGCCGTGAGTTACCTTTATTACAATGAGCAGTTCTTC. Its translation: CASSLAVSYLYYNEQFF.

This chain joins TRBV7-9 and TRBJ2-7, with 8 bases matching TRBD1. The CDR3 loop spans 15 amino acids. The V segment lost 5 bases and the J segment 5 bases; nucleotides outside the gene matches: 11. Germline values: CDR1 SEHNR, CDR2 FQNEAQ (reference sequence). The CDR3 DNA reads TGTGCCAGCAGCCACACAAGGACAGGGTCCCACGAGCAGTACTTC. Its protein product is CASSHTRTGSHEQYF.

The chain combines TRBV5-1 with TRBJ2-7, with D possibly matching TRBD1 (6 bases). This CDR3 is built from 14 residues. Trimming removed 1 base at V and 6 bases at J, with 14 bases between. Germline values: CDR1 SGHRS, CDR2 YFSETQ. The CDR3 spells CASSLTGVGGEQYF. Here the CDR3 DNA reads TGCGCCAGCAGCTTGACCGGTGTAGGGGGCGAGCAGTACTTC.

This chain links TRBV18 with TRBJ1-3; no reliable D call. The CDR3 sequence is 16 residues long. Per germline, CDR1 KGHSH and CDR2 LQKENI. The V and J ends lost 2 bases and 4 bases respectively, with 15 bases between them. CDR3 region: CASSPALSIFGNTIYF. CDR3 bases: TGTGCCAGCTCACCAGCGCTTAGTATATTCGGAAACACCATATATTTT.

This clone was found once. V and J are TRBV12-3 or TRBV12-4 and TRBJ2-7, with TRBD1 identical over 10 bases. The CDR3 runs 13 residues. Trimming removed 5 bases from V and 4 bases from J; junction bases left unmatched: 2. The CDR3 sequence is CASSGTGVYEQYF. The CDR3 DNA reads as TGTGCCAGCAGTGGGACAGGGGTTTACGAGCAGTACTTC.

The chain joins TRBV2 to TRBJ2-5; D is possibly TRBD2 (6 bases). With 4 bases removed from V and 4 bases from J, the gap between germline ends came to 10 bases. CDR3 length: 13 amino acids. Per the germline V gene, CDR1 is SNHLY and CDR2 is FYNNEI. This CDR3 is CASSAGVGETQYF. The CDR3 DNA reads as TGTGCCAGCAGTGCGGGGGTGGGAGAGACCCAGTACTTC.

The CDR3 here is CASSRRDRGKLFF. CDR3 coding DNA: TGTGCCAGCAGTAGAAGGGATCGGGGAAAACTGTTTTTT. The chain links TRBV28 to TRBJ1-4, with D uncertain. The germline CDR1 and CDR2 sequences are MDHEN and SYDVKM. The V end was cut by 5 bases, the J end by 10 bases, with 14 bases between. The CDR3 totals 13 residues.

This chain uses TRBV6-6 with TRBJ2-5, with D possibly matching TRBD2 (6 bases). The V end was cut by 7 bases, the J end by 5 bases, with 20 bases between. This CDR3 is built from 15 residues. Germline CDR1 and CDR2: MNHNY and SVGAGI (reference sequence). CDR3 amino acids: CASNIEGLGGETQYF. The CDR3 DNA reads TGTGCCAGCAACATAGAGGGGCTGGGAGGCGAGACCCAGTACTTC.

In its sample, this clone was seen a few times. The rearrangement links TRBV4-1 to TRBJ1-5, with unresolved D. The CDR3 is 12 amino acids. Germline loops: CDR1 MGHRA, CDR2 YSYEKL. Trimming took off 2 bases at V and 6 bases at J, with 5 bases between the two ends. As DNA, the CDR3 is TGCGCCAGCAGCCAACTCGGTCAGCCCCAGCATTTT. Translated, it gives CASSQLGQPQHF.